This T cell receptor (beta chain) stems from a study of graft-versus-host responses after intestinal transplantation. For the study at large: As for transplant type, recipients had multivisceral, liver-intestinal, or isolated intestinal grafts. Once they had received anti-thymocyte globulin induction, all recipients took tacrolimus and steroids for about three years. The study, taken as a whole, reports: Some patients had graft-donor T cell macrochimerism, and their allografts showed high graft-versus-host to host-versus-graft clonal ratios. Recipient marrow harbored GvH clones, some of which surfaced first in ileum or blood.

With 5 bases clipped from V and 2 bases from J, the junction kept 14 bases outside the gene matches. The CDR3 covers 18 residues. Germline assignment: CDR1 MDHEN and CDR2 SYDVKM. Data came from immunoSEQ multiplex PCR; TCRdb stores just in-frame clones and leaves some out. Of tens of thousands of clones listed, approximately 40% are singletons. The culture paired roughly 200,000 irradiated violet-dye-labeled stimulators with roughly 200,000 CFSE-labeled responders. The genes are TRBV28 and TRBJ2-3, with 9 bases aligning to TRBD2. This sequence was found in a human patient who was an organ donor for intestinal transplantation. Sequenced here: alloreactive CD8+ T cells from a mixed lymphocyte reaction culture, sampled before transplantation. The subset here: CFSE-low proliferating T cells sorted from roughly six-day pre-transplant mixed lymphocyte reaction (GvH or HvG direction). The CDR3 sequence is CASSPPGGGRDPTDTQYF. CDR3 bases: TGTGCCAGCAGTCCTCCGGGGGGCGGGAGGGACCCCACAGATACGCAGTATTTT. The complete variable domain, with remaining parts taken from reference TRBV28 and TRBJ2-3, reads DVKVTQSSRYLVKRTGEKVFLECVQDMDHENMFWYRQDPGLGLRLIYFSYDVKMKEKGDIPEGYSVSREKKERFSLILESASTNQTSMYLCASSPPGGGRDPTDTQYFGPGTRLTVL.